This T cell receptor beta chain comes out of a study of post-analysis software for immune sequencing data. As for the study in general: There were relapsing-remitting, secondary progressive and progressive-relapsing multiple sclerosis among the disease courses included. Study-wide points: Patients used several TRBV segments, including TRBV5-6, TRBV5-1 and TRBV20-1, more often than controls. In multiple sclerosis, normalized Chao1 diversity was significantly below that of controls. Strong same-batch co-clustering of samples appeared with F measure clustering.

The V end was cut by 0 bases, the J end by 10 bases, with 16 bases between. CDR3 length equals 15 residues. Germline V gives CDR1 MGHRA, CDR2 YSYEKL. Concerning this clonotype: Its cognate antigen is unknown.

Unique molecular identifiers were present in the TCR beta cDNA libraries. It was from about 1 to 10 million T cells that some 460,000 cDNA molecules came. From the PCR reads, TCRdb called clonotypes with MiXCR, one entry per CDR3 protein. The sample records about 540,000 distinct CDR3 sequences, 30% to 40% being singletons. The sequence was obtained from a girl aged 2-17 years with multiple sclerosis. The specimen sequenced was blood. The chain employs TRBV4-1 and TRBJ2-1; D may match TRBD1 or TRBD2 (5 bases each). The CDR3 region has the DNA TGCGCCAGCAGCCAAGAAGCAGCCGGGGCCAGGGAGCAGTTCTTC. Translating gives CASSQEAAGAREQFF.